This record concerns one T cell receptor (beta chain) sequence. Profiling relied on immunoSEQ multiplex PCR, and the TCRdb table lists in-frame clones only, not all of them. Of about 68,000 clones listed, just over 85% are singletons. This sample is part of a study of blood T cell repertoires in COVID-19. Study context: Sample material is recorded as cDNA or gDNA derived from T cells, B-cell-depleted T cells, or PBMCs.

The V and J ends lost 6 bases and 8 bases respectively, with 19 bases between them. Germline V lookup: CDR1 MDHEN, CDR2 SYDVKM. The CDR3 spans 15 residues. The clonotype originates from a woman in her sixties with acute or convalescent COVID-19. Sequencing was carried out using peripheral blood. The V gene is TRBV28, the J gene TRBJ1-4, with D possibly TRBD1 on 6 matching bases. The CDR3 reads CASRPNTGRGEKLFF. CDR3 bases: TGTGCCAGCAGGCCAAATACAGGGAGAGGGGAAAAACTGTTTTTT.